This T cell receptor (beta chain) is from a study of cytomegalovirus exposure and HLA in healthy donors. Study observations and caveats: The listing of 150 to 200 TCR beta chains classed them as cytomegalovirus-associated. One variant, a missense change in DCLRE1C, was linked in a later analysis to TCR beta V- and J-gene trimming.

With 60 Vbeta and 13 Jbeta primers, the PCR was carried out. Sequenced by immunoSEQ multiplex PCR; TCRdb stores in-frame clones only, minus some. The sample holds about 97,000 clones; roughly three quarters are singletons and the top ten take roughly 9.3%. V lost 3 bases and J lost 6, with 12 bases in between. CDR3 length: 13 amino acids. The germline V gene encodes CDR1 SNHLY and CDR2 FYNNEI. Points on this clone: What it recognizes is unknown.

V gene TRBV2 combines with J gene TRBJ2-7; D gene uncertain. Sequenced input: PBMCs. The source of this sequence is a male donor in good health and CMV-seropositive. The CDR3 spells CASSDNSLSEQYF. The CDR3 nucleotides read TGTGCCAGCAGTGATAACTCACTCTCCGAGCAGTACTTC.